This record concerns one TCR beta chain sequence. Its antigen is undetermined. This record belongs to a study of cytomegalovirus exposure and HLA in healthy donors. The primer mix had 60 Vbeta and 13 Jbeta primers. Here immunoSEQ multiplex PCR was the method, and the copy in TCRdb shows in-frame clones only, minus some. Of about 94,000 clones in the sample, around two thirds were seen once. Study results and limitations: Being indistinguishable, some V segments were excluded, TRBV6-2 and TRBV6-3 among them. Upon later analysis, TCR association rates were observed to vary by HLA locus, being highest for DRB1 and lowest for HLA-C. Per a later analysis, 15,000 to 20,000 TCR beta sequences showed association with HLA alleles at 0.05 false discovery rate.

This CDR3 has 13 residues. Germline V gene data show CDR1 as MNHEY and CDR2 as SMNVEV (reference sequence). J gave up 12 bases and V 6 bases, and 11 bases lay outside the gene matches. This chain connects TRBV27 to TRBJ2-5, with 9 bases matching TRBD1. The sequencing input was PBMCs. This clonotype was sampled from a man in his thirties or forties in good health and CMV-seronegative. The CDR3 DNA reads TGTGCCAGCAGATACCGGGACAGGGCTAAGGAGTACTTC. It yields the protein CASRYRDRAKEYF.